These T cell receptor beta chains were read from a single sample in a study of blood T cell repertoires in COVID-19. The data were produced by immunoSEQ multiplex PCR, yet TCRdb's version contains in-frame clones alone and is incomplete. Of approximately 360,000 clones in the sample, around 89% were seen once. Input material: peripheral blood. The receptors shown here come from a man younger than 30 with active or convalescent COVID-19. Each CDR3 is given with its conserved first and last residue. A D gene is named only where the DNA matches it firmly. Size values are once, few and many counts, or a class for expanded clones, and some rows have none.

V	J	size	D	CDR3	DNA
TRBV19	TRBJ1-4	once	TRBD1	CASKRGSGTANEKLFF	TGTGCCAGTAAGAGGGGATCCGGGACAGCTAATGAAAAACTGTTTTTT
TRBV10-3	TRBJ2-7	once	TRBD1	CAISESDRASGQYF	TGTGCCATCAGTGAGTCGGACAGGGCTTCGGGGCAGTACTTC
TRBV4-3	TRBJ2-7	NA	TRBD2	CASSPDPSGSYEQYF	TGCGCCAGCAGCCCAGACCCTAGCGGGAGTTACGAGCAGTACTTC
TRBV28	TRBJ1-2	NA	NA	CASSATDNYGYTF	TGTGCCAGCAGTGCGACAGATAACTATGGCTACACCTTC
TRBV7-9	TRBJ2-5	NA	TRBD1	CASSLGGQRQETQYF	TGTGCCAGCAGCTTAGGGGGACAGAGGCAAGAGACCCAGTACTTC
TRBV28	TRBJ2-6	few	TRBD1	CASSLTGAGANVLTF	TGTGCCAGCAGTTTGACAGGGGCAGGGGCCAACGTGCTGACTTTC
TRBV9	TRBJ1-2	NA	TRBD1	CASSVASGGNYGYTF	TGTGCCAGCAGCGTAGCATCAGGGGGCAACTATGGCTACACCTTC
TRBV7-3	TRBJ2-2	NA	NA	CASSLNSGRNTGELFF	TGTGCCAGCAGCTTAAATTCGGGTCGAAACACCGGGGAGCTGTTTTTT
TRBV6-5	TRBJ1-2	once	NA	CAGGANYGYTF	TGTGCCGGGGGCGCTAACTATGGCTACACCTTC
TRBV9	TRBJ1-1	NA	NA	CASSPAGDPNTEAFF	TGTGCCAGCAGCCCAGCAGGGGACCCGAACACTGAAGCTTTCTTT
TRBV6-4	TRBJ2-5	NA	NA	CASTPQAGVKTQYF	TGTGCCAGCACCCCCCAAGCAGGGGTGAAGACCCAGTACTTC
TRBV24-1	TRBJ1-1	NA	TRBD1	CATSDPRTGDTEAFF	TGTGCCACCAGTGATCCCAGGACAGGGGACACTGAAGCTTTCTTT
TRBV6-5	TRBJ1-5	NA	NA	CASSQTGLYQPQHF	TGTGCCAGCAGCCAGACAGGTTTGTATCAGCCCCAGCATTTT
TRBV27	TRBJ1-6	NA	NA	CASSLDIRGSLHF	TGTGCCAGCAGTTTAGACATACGAGGGTCCCTCCACTTT
TRBV5-3	TRBJ2-2	once	TRBD1	CARSLSVVQGWTGELFF	TGTGCCAGAAGCTTGTCGGTGGTACAGGGGTGGACCGGGGAGCTGTTTTTT
TRBV11-3	TRBJ2-7	NA	TRBD1	CASSIGAGGFYEQYF	TGTGCCAGCAGTATCGGAGCAGGGGGTTTTTACGAGCAGTACTTC
TRBV7-9	TRBJ1-1	once	NA	CASSIVGITEAFF	TGTGCCAGCAGCATCGTCGGGATCACTGAAGCTTTCTTT
TRBV3-1/TRBV3-2	TRBJ1-1	NA	TRBD1	CASRSGGTEAFF	TGTGCCAGCCGATCAGGGGGCACTGAAGCTTTCTTT
TRBV12-3/TRBV12-4	TRBJ1-1	once	TRBD1	CAGTGQGDTEAFF	TGTGCCGGAACGGGACAGGGCGACACTGAAGCTTTCTTT
TRBV5-1	TRBJ1-1	NA	TRBD1	CASSTQTGGLTEAFF	TGCGCCAGCAGCACACAGACAGGGGGTTTGACTGAAGCTTTCTTT
TRBV5-1	TRBJ2-3	NA	NA	CASSLQDAGRNTQYF	TGCGCCAGCAGCTTACAGGACGCTGGGAGGAATACGCAGTATTTT
TRBV4-3	TRBJ2-1	NA	NA	CASSQEYRRTNEQFF	TGCGCCAGCAGCCAAGAGTATAGGAGAACCAATGAGCAGTTCTTC
TRBV7-3	TRBJ2-1	NA	NA	CASSTPHSHEQFF	TGTGCCAGCAGCACACCTCATTCCCATGAGCAGTTCTTC
TRBV28	TRBJ2-1	NA	TRBD2	CASSPGTSDIYEQFF	TGTGCCAGCAGTCCCGGGACTAGCGATATCTATGAGCAGTTCTTC
TRBV18	TRBJ2-7	NA	TRBD1	CASSTRDSFYEQYF	TGTGCCAGCTCAACCCGGGACAGTTTCTACGAGCAGTACTTC
TRBV7-9	TRBJ1-4	NA	TRBD1	CASGTRQGDGKLFF	TGTGCCAGCGGAACACGACAGGGGGATGGAAAACTGTTTTTT
TRBV7-8	TRBJ1-5	NA	NA	CASSPVGDGGNQPQHF	TGTGCCAGCAGTCCCGTCGGGGATGGCGGCAATCAGCCCCAGCATTTT
TRBV3-1/TRBV3-2	TRBJ2-1	NA	TRBD2	CASSQAGTSGYNEQFF	TGTGCCAGCAGCCAAGCTGGGACTAGCGGCTACAATGAGCAGTTCTTC
TRBV27	TRBJ2-7	NA	TRBD1	CASSGDRGDEQYF	TGTGCCAGCAGCGGGGACAGGGGTGACGAGCAGTACTTC
TRBV7-3	TRBJ2-5	few	NA	CASSTTNRGETQYF	TGTGCCAGCAGCACAACCAACAGAGGGGAGACCCAGTACTTC
TRBV19	TRBJ2-5	NA	NA	CASSTWTDQETQYF	TGTGCCAGTAGTACTTGGACAGATCAAGAGACCCAGTACTTC
TRBV21-1	TRBJ1-2	once	NA	CASISRTISSNYGYTF	TGTGCCAGCATCTCCCGGACAATTTCCTCTAACTATGGCTACACCTTC
TRBV19	TRBJ2-3	NA	TRBD2	CASSPWTSRRDTDTQYF	TGTGCCAGTAGTCCCTGGACTAGCAGGAGAGACACAGATACGCAGTATTTT
TRBV11-2	TRBJ1-4	NA	NA	CASSLRVGGTNEKLFF	TGTGCCAGCAGCTTAAGAGTAGGGGGAACTAATGAAAAACTGTTTTTT
TRBV28	TRBJ2-1	NA	NA	CASSGRIMGEQFF	TGTGCCAGCAGTGGGAGGATCATGGGTGAGCAGTTCTTC
TRBV27	TRBJ1-5	NA	NA	CASATSPRGNQPQHF	TGTGCCAGCGCTACCTCCCCGAGGGGCAATCAGCCCCAGCATTTT
TRBV29-1	TRBJ2-7	NA	TRBD1	CSVGDRGTSYEQYF	TGCAGCGTGGGGGACAGGGGAACGTCCTACGAGCAGTACTTC
TRBV6-5	TRBJ2-2	NA	TRBD2	CASSRVREVELFF	TGTGCCAGCAGCAGGGTACGGGAGGTTGAGCTGTTTTTT
TRBV4-3	TRBJ1-1	once	NA	CASSQHLRGGNEAFF	TGCGCCAGCAGCCAACATTTGAGAGGAGGGAATGAAGCTTTCTTT
TRBV9	TRBJ1-6	NA	TRBD1	CASSTEGQGRSPLHF	TGTGCCAGCAGCACAGAGGGACAGGGGAGGTCACCCCTCCACTTT
TRBV28	TRBJ1-2	NA	NA	CASSPPTENYGYTF	TGTGCCAGCAGTCCCCCCACAGAAAACTATGGCTACACCTTC
TRBV19	TRBJ2-2	NA	NA	CATRRGVYTGELFF	TGTGCCACCCGTCGGGGAGTATACACCGGGGAGCTGTTTTTT
TRBV20-1	TRBJ1-2	few	NA	CSASLRNGYTF	TGCAGTGCTAGTCTCCGTAATGGCTACACCTTC
TRBV11-2	TRBJ1-1	NA	NA	CASSPFTEAFF	TGTGCCAGCAGCCCGTTCACTGAAGCTTTCTTT
TRBV6-5	TRBJ1-1	once	NA	CASEGAGGNTEAFF	TGTGCCAGCGAGGGTGCCGGGGGGAACACTGAAGCTTTCTTT
TRBV5-1	TRBJ2-7	NA	TRBD2	CASSLSLAEQYF	TGCGCCAGCAGCTTATCACTAGCGGAGCAGTACTTC
TRBV7-2	TRBJ2-3	NA	TRBD1	CASSSTGRTDTQYF	TGTGCCAGCAGCTCGACAGGGCGCACAGATACGCAGTATTTT
TRBV9	TRBJ2-5	NA	TRBD2	CASSEAGGLETQYF	TGTGCCAGCAGCGAAGCGGGGGGGTTAGAGACCCAGTACTTC
TRBV7-9	TRBJ1-1	NA	TRBD1	CASSSTMGQGDTEAFF	TGTGCCAGCAGCTCAACAATGGGCCAGGGGGACACTGAAGCTTTCTTT
TRBV4-2	TRBJ1-1	NA	NA	CASSQESGTQAFF	TGTGCCAGCAGCCAAGAGTCAGGCACTCAAGCTTTCTTT
TRBV19	TRBJ2-1	NA	NA	CASSIDSALTYNEQFF	TGTGCCAGTAGTATAGATTCAGCGTTAACCTACAATGAGCAGTTCTTC
TRBV19	TRBJ1-6	NA	NA	CASSMVTGTNSPLHF	TGTGCCAGTAGTATGGTCACAGGAACTAATTCACCCCTCCACTTT
TRBV7-8	TRBJ1-6	NA	NA	CASSLGGGSYNSPLHF	TGTGCCAGCAGCTTAGGGGGGGGCTCCTATAATTCACCCCTCCACTTT
TRBV2	TRBJ1-5	NA	NA	CASRGRRDANQPQHF	TGTGCCAGCAGGGGGCGGCGAGACGCCAATCAGCCCCAGCATTTT
TRBV3-1/TRBV3-2	TRBJ1-4	NA	TRBD1	CASSKGQGEEKLFF	TGTGCCAGCAGCAAAGGACAGGGGGAAGAAAAACTGTTTTTT